This T cell receptor (beta chain) was documented in a study of blood T cell repertoires in COVID-19. Study as a whole: From the United States, Italy and Spain came samples of acute and convalescent COVID-19.

The V gene lost 1 base and the J gene lost 1 base, with 11 bases spanning the gap. This CDR3 contains 16 residues. CDR1 is MGHRA and CDR2 is YSYEKL in the germline V gene. TCRdb keeps only in-frame clones here, not all; method: immunoSEQ multiplex PCR. Of around 80,000 clones in the sample, roughly 80% were seen once. Sequencing was carried out using peripheral blood. The receptor comes from an elderly woman with active or convalescent COVID-19. V usage is TRBV4-1 and J usage is TRBJ1-3, with D perhaps TRBD1 (5 bases). Here the CDR3 reads CASSQVRGESGNTIYF. In DNA, the CDR3 is TGCGCCAGCAGCCAAGTAAGGGGTGAGTCTGGAAACACCATATATTTT.